The entry below describes one T cell receptor beta chain. The record originates from a study of blood T cell dynamics during melanoma immunotherapy. The CDR3 spans 13 residues. Germline lookup yields CDR1 MNHNS and CDR2 SASEGT. Trimming cost V 2 bases and J 8 bases, with 9 bases left between them. Time point specified: week 3, after first cycle of checkpoint inhibitor. Sequenced by immunoSEQ multiplex PCR; TCRdb stores in-frame clones only, minus some. The sample has around 12,000 clones, roughly 88% seen once. The sequenced sample was blood, obtained from a patient treated with checkpoint blockade. J is TRBJ1-4 and V is TRBV6-1; D perhaps matches TRBD1 (5 bases). This receptor was obtained from a human donor with melanoma. This chain's CDR3 is CASSERQGEKLFF. CDR3 bases: TGTGCCAGCAGTGAAAGGCAGGGCGAAAAACTGTTTTTT.